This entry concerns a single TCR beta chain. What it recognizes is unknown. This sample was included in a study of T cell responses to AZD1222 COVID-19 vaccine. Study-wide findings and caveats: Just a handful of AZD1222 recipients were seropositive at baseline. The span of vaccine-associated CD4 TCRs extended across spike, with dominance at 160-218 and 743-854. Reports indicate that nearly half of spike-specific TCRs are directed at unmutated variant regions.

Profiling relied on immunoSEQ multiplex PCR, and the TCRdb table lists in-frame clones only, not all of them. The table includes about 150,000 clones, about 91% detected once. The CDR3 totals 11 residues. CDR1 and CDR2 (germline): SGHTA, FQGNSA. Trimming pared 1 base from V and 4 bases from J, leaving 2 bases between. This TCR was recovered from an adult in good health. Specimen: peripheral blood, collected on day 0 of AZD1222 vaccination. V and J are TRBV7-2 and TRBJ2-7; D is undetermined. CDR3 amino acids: CASSLEYEQYF. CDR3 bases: TGTGCCAGCAGCTTAGAGTACGAGCAGTACTTC.